This TCR beta chain appears in the sequencing data of a study of T-cell reconstitution after alpha-beta-depleted transplantation in children. Broader study findings: Two months or so post-transplant, alpha-beta T cells reportedly derived from several hundred expanded graft clones. Elevated TCRbeta diversity at day 60 was traced, in some patients, to surviving recipient T cells and thymic progenitors. T-cell counts and diversity at one year following transplant were attributed mainly to newly produced T cells.

This clonotype has just one count. Its antigen is unknown. V shed 1 base and J shed 0 bases, with 6 bases lying between them. This CDR3 spans 14 amino acids. CDR1 and CDR2 (germline): MGHRA, YSYEKL. TCRbeta library construction was performed incorporating unique molecular identifiers. TCRdb recomputed calls from the PCR reads with MiXCR, one row per CDR3 protein. The repertoire includes about 250,000 distinct CDR3 sequences, 20% to 30% of them detected once, and 4% to 5.5% sits in the top ten. The source of this sequence is a female patient aged 2 to 10 who had a stem cell transplant for congenital amegakaryocytic thrombocytopenia, so the T cells may come from the graft donor. This material consisted of PBMCs, mostly from graft donor cells, taken 360 days after TCRalphabeta/CD19-depleted stem cell transplant. This chain links TRBV4-1 with TRBJ2-5, with D unclear. The chain's CDR3 is CASSQVRYQETQYF. The CDR3 DNA follows: TGCGCCAGCAGCCAAGTGCGGTACCAAGAGACCCAGTACTTC.